The 29 T cell receptor beta chains in this list originate from one sample, sequenced in a study of T cells in Graves' hyperthyroidism and ophthalmopathy. Amplified regions were TCR beta CDR3 sequences from RNA transcripts. In the first-round RT-PCR of the TCR CDR3, the HTBI primer set was used. TCRdb used MiXCR to reprocess the multiplex PCR reads, holding one entry per CDR3 protein. The sample records 300,000 to 450,000 distinct CDR3 sequences, 15% to 20% being singletons. The sequencing sample was made of blood. All receptors come from a woman aged 40 to 55 with Graves' ophthalmopathy.

J is TRBJ2-7 and V is TRBV12-3 or TRBV12-4; 10 bases fit TRBD2. The trim removed 5 bases at V and 2 bases at J, leaving 6 bases unmatched. CDR3 length equals 15 residues. The CDR3 DNA reads TGTGCCAGCAGTGCTACTAGCGGGGCCGCCTACGAGCAGTACTTC. Its translation: CASSATSGAAYEQYF.

The rearrangement uses TRBV2 and TRBJ2-5; D might be TRBD1 (5 bases). The CDR3 consists of 16 residues. V lost 4 bases, J lost 4 bases, and 19 bases lay in between. Germline assignment: CDR1 SNHLY and CDR2 FYNNEI. The CDR3 DNA reads as TGTGCCAGCAGTGTAGAAAGGCAGGGTGGACGAGAGACCCAGTACTTC. This codes for CASSVERQGGRETQYF. The whole variable domain, remainder taken from reference TRBV2 and TRBJ2-5, is EPEVTQTPSHQVTQMGQEVILRCVPISNHLYFYWYRQILGQKVEFLVSFYNNEISEKSEIFDDQFSVERPDGSNFTLKIRSTKLEDSAMYFCASSVERQGGRETQYFGPGTRLLVL.

This clonotype showed up many times. The chain carries TRBV12-3 or TRBV12-4 and TRBJ1-5; TRBD1 matches 8 bases. This CDR3 has 13 residues. The V gene end was trimmed by 6 bases and the J gene end by 3 bases; junction bases not matched to a gene: 1. CDR3 region: CASRTGVNQPQHF. The DNA of the CDR3 is TGTGCCAGCAGGACAGGGGTCAATCAGCCCCAGCATTTT.

The chain combines TRBV27 with TRBJ2-7; a possible D gene is TRBD1 (6 bases). Trimming removed 4 bases at V and 2 bases at J, with 15 bases between. The CDR3 covers 15 residues. Per germline, CDR1 MNHEY and CDR2 SMNVEV (reference sequence). The CDR3 DNA sequence: TGTGCCAGCAGTTGGGGGCCGGATTCTCCCTACGAGCAGTACTTC. Residues: CASSWGPDSPYEQYF.

This clonotype was found a few times. As DNA, the CDR3 is TGTGCCAGCAGCTTAATACGGGAGGGATTAAGGGAGACCCAGTACTTC. As protein: CASSLIREGLRETQYF. This chain connects TRBV5-6 to TRBJ2-5; 8 bases map to TRBD2. The CDR3 is made up of 16 amino acids. Germline CDR1 reads SGHDT; CDR2 reads YYEEEE. V lost 2 bases, J lost 5 bases, and 11 bases stayed unmatched.

This clonotype has at least ten counts. This chain links TRBV28 with TRBJ1-1, with 12 nucleotides matching TRBD1. Germline trimming cut 5 bases from V and 3 bases from J; bases unmatched to any gene: 1. The CDR3 length is 14 residues. Germline V gene lookup returns CDR1 MDHEN and CDR2 SYDVKM. The DNA for the CDR3 is TGTGCCAGCAGTGGGGACAGGGGGCACACTGAAGCTTTCTTT. Translating it yields CASSGDRGHTEAFF.

In this sample, this clonotype turned up many times. The chain is built from TRBV6-1 and TRBJ2-7; 11 bases line up with TRBD2. With V trimmed by 6 bases and J by 5 bases, 9 bases remained unmatched. This CDR3 is built from 15 residues. In germline, CDR1 is MNHNS, CDR2 SASEGT. As DNA, the CDR3 is TGTGCCAGCAGGGAAAGAACTAGCGGGAGTCACGAGCAGTACTTC. It is translated as CASRERTSGSHEQYF.

This clonotype was counted at least ten times. This sequence joins TRBV2 and TRBJ2-7; weak D call: TRBD2 (5 bases). The CDR3 sequence is 14 residues long. Germline CDR1 reads SNHLY; CDR2 reads FYNNEI. Trimming cost V 3 bases and J 0 bases, with 9 bases left between them. The CDR3 DNA reads TGTGCCAGCAGTGATCGGGAAAGCTCCTACGAGCAGTACTTC. Translation gives CASSDRESSYEQYF.

This clonotype was seen at least ten times. V usage is TRBV6-2 or TRBV6-3 and J usage is TRBJ2-7; tentatively, D is TRBD1 (6 bases). Germline V gene data show CDR1 as MNHEY and CDR2 as SVGEGT. Deletions cut 6 bases from V and 4 bases from J, with 19 bases between. This CDR3 contains 15 residues. In nucleotides, the CDR3 is TGTGCCAGCAGGCGGACAGCCCGACCCGATTACGAGCAGTACTTC. Translation: CASRRTARPDYEQYF.

This chain uses TRBV6-1 with TRBJ2-5; maybe TRBD2 (6 bases). This CDR3 is 16 amino acids long. The V gene's germline CDR1 is MNHNS and CDR2 SASEGT. V lost 5 bases to trimming and J lost 0 bases, with 16 bases between them. The chain's CDR3 is CASSPFAGSYQETQYF. The CDR3 bases are TGTGCCAGCAGTCCGTTTGCGGGGAGCTACCAAGAGACCCAGTACTTC.

This clonotype was found many times. The chain couples TRBV7-6 to TRBJ2-7, with TRBD1 matching 8 bases. The CDR3 contains 14 residues. The germline CDR1 and CDR2 sequences are SGHVS and FNYEAQ. The trim removed 4 bases at V and 5 bases at J, leaving 7 bases unmatched. CDR3 in DNA: TGTGCCAGCAGCTACTCGACAGGGGCCGACGAGCAGTACTTC. Protein product: CASSYSTGADEQYF.

V gene TRBV20-1 combines with J gene TRBJ1-5, with D unclear. This CDR3 has 15 residues. CDR1 and CDR2 from the germline V gene are DFQATT and SNEGSKA (reference sequence). V was shortened by 0 bases and J by 0 bases, with 9 bases between the two germline ends. CDR3 nucleotide sequence: TGCAGTGCTAGAGAACCCGACGGTAGCAATCAGCCCCAGCATTTT. It translates to CSAREPDGSNQPQHF.

The chain links TRBV11-2 to TRBJ1-1, with unresolved D. The CDR3 extends over 14 amino acids. V was pared by 2 bases and J by 7 bases, with 14 bases between. Germline V gene lookup returns CDR1 SGHAT and CDR2 FQNNGV. The CDR3, as DNA: TGTGCCAGCAGCTTATCAAACAGAGCCAATGAAGCTTTCTTT. This sequence encodes CASSLSNRANEAFF.

This clonotype came up many times. This chain links TRBV28 with TRBJ2-6; D remains ambiguous. The germline gives CDR1 MDHEN, CDR2 SYDVKM. The CDR3 spans 14 residues. V lost 6 bases to trimming and J lost 1 base, with 7 bases between them. The CDR3 region has the DNA TGTGCCAGCAGCCCCCTATCTGGGGCCAACGTCCTGACTTTC. It translates to CASSPLSGANVLTF.

This clonotype appeared many times. The V gene is TRBV2, the J gene TRBJ2-2, with unresolved D. This CDR3 has 13 residues. CDR1 is SNHLY, CDR2 FYNNEI, per germline. V lost 3 bases and J 2 bases, leaving 4 bases between the germline ends. In DNA, the CDR3 is TGTGCCAGCAGTGAGATAAACACCGGGGAGCTGTTTTTT. Translation gives CASSEINTGELFF.

This clonotype was counted many times. The chain links TRBV18 to TRBJ2-7; weak D call: TRBD1 (6 bases). There are 15 residues in the CDR3. Per germline, CDR1 KGHSH and CDR2 LQKENI. The ends were cut back, 3 bases at V and 5 bases at J, with 17 bases in the middle. The CDR3 here is CASSPTGTPEHEQYF. The CDR3 coding sequence is TGTGCCAGCTCACCCACAGGGACGCCCGAACACGAGCAGTACTTC.

In this sample, this clonotype turned up many times. The chain uses TRBV7-8 and TRBJ2-7; possible D gene TRBD1, 6 bases. The V and J ends lost 6 bases and 1 base respectively, with 10 bases between them. CDR1 and CDR2 from the germline V gene are SGHVS and FQNEAQ. The CDR3 consists of 13 residues. The CDR3 region is CASSLDRSYEQYF. In DNA, the CDR3 is TGTGCCAGCAGTTTGGACAGATCCTACGAGCAGTACTTC.

V is TRBV6-5 and J is TRBJ1-1, with a tentative D call TRBD1 (5 bases). Germline CDR1 is MNHEY and CDR2 is SVGAGI. V dropped 2 bases and J dropped 4 bases, with 8 bases sitting between them. The CDR3 consists of 13 residues. The CDR3 sequence is CASSYTGLTEAFF. CDR3 in DNA: TGTGCCAGCAGTTACACGGGGCTCACTGAAGCTTTCTTT.

This clonotype was recorded many times. The chain recombines TRBV28 with TRBJ2-7; D might be TRBD2 (6 bases). This CDR3 is built from 15 residues. Germline loops: CDR1 MDHEN, CDR2 SYDVKM. The germline V and J ends were trimmed by 5 bases and 3 bases, with 17 bases remaining between them. The CDR3: CASSNTGTFHYEQYF. The CDR3 DNA reads TGTGCCAGCAGTAATACCGGGACTTTTCACTACGAGCAGTACTTC. Based on the CDR3 plus reference TRBV28 and TRBJ2-7, the full variable domain is DVKVTQSSRYLVKRTGEKVFLECVQDMDHENMFWYRQDPGLGLRLIYFSYDVKMKEKGDIPEGYSVSREKKERFSLILESASTNQTSMYLCASSNTGTFHYEQYFGPGTRLTVT.

This clonotype has a count of ten or more. V and J are TRBV11-2 and TRBJ1-3, with 7 bases identical to TRBD1. Germline lookup yields CDR1 SGHAT and CDR2 FQNNGV. After removal of 7 bases from V and 1 base from J, the junction contained 4 bases not matched to a gene. The CDR3 covers 14 residues. CDR3 DNA sequence: TGTGCCAGCAACAACAGGGGATCTGGAAACACCATATATTTT. It encodes CASNNRGSGNTIYF.

In its sample, this clonotype was seen many times. The gene calls are TRBV29-1 and TRBJ2-7; D ambiguous. V was pared by 6 bases and J by 0 bases, with 9 bases between. This CDR3 is 12 amino acids long. The V gene's germline CDR1 is SQVTM and CDR2 ANQGSEA. The CDR3 DNA is TGCAGCGTGGCGGTGACCTCCTACGAGCAGTACTTC. This codes for CSVAVTSYEQYF.

This clonotype appeared many times. The chain couples TRBV6-5 to TRBJ1-5, with D perhaps TRBD1 (5 bases). Germline values: CDR1 MNHEY, CDR2 SVGAGI. The CDR3 totals 15 residues. Between the trimmed V and J ends, which lost 9 bases and 2 bases, there was a span of 17 bases. The CDR3 DNA sequence: TGTGCCAGTCGAATGGGGGGAGTGGGCAATCAGCCCCAGCATTTT. This codes for CASRMGGVGNQPQHF.

This clonotype was observed at least ten times. This chain connects TRBV20-1 to TRBJ2-7, with 8 bases aligning to TRBD2. After removal of 8 bases from V and 4 bases from J, the junction contained 13 bases not matched to a gene. Germline CDR1 is DFQATT and CDR2 is SNEGSKA (reference sequence). This CDR3 has 14 amino acids. CDR3 residues: CSPPDGGRLYEQYF. For the CDR3, the DNA is TGCAGTCCCCCGGACGGCGGGAGGTTGTACGAGCAGTACTTC.

This clonotype was recorded many times. The V call is TRBV20-1, the J call TRBJ2-5, with D maybe TRBD2 (6 bases). Trimming took 0 bases from V and 1 from J, leaving 12 bases between them. The CDR3 sequence is 15 residues long. The germline gives CDR1 DFQATT, CDR2 SNEGSKA (reference sequence). The DNA for the CDR3 is TGCAGTGCTAGAGATCTCTCGGGAGCCCAAGAGACCCAGTACTTC. This sequence encodes CSARDLSGAQETQYF.

This clonotype was seen a few times. V and J are TRBV30 and TRBJ1-5; D is unresolved. Trimming shortened V by 3 bases and J by 4 bases, and 16 bases separated the two germline ends. Germline V gene data show CDR1 as GTSNPN and CDR2 as SVGIG (reference sequence). There are 15 residues in the CDR3. The CDR3 protein is CAWSTGGVTNQPQHF. The CDR3 nucleotides read TGTGCCTGGAGCACGGGAGGAGTTACGAATCAGCCCCAGCATTTT.

The V call is TRBV10-1, the J call TRBJ1-6; TRBD1 agrees at 9 bases. Germline CDR1 reads WNHNN; CDR2 reads SYGVQD (reference sequence). The J segment lost 5 bases and the V segment lost 8 bases, leaving 10 bases of the junction unmatched. The CDR3 has 16 amino acids. The CDR3 sequence is CASEHGTGPHNSPLHF. CDR3 nucleotides: TGCGCCAGCGAACACGGGACAGGGCCACATAATTCACCCCTCCACTTT.

This clonotype was counted at least ten times. The chain has TRBV27 and TRBJ1-2, with 11 bases that match TRBD1. Per germline, CDR1 MNHEY and CDR2 SMNVEV (reference sequence). The ends lost 4 bases at V and 4 bases at J; junction bases unmatched: 8. CDR3 length: 16 residues. CDR3 DNA sequence: TGTGCCAGCAGTTCTGGACAGGGGGCTTCTGTCTATGGCTACACCTTC. It specifies CASSSGQGASVYGYTF.

This clonotype was seen ten or more times. The J gene is TRBJ2-7, the V gene TRBV9, with D perhaps assigned TRBD1 or TRBD2 (5 bases each). Germline V gives CDR1 SGDLS, CDR2 YYNGEE. This CDR3 has 15 residues. V lost 8 bases to trimming and J lost 0 bases, with 18 bases between them. CDR3 in amino acids: CASSRGVASSYEQYF. The CDR3 DNA follows: TGTGCCAGTTCTAGAGGGGTAGCCAGCTCCTACGAGCAGTACTTC.

This clonotype was picked up many times. The J gene is TRBJ2-4, the V gene TRBV11-2; D unclear. Germline CDR1 and CDR2: SGHAT and FQNNGV. The CDR3 has 17 residues. Trimming took off 1 base at V and 0 bases at J, with 13 bases between the two ends. The CDR3 DNA follows: TGTGCCAGCAGCTTAGTTTCCCAGTTCCTAGCCAAAAACATTCAGTACTTC. Translating gives CASSLVSQFLAKNIQYF.